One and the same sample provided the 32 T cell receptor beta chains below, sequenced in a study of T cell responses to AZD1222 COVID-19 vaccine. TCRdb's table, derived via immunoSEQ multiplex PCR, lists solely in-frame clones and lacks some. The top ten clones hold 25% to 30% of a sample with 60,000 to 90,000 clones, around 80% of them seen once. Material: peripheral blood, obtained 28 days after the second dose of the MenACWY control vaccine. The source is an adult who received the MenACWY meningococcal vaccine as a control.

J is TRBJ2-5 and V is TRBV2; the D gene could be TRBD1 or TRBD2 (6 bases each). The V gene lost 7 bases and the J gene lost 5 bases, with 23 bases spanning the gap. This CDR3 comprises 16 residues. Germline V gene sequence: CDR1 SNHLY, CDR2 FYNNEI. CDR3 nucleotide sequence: TGTGCCAGCACGGCCGATCAAGGAGGGGGTTCGGAGACCCAGTACTTC. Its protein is CASTADQGGGSETQYF. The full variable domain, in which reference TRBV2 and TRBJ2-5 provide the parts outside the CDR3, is EPEVTQTPSHQVTQMGQEVILRCVPISNHLYFYWYRQILGQKVEFLVSFYNNEISEKSEIFDDQFSVERPDGSNFTLKIRSTKLEDSAMYFCASTADQGGGSETQYFGPGTRLLVL.

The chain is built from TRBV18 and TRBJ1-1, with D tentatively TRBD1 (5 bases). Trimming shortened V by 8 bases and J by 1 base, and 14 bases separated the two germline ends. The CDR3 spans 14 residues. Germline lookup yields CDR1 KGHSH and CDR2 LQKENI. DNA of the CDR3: TGTGCCAGCACTCTACAGGAGTCGAACACTGAAGCTTTCTTT. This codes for CASTLQESNTEAFF. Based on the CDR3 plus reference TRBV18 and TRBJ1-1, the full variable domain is NAGVMQNPRHLVRRRGQEARLRCSPMKGHSHVYWYRQLPEEGLKFMVYLQKENIIDESGMPKERFSAEFPKEGPSILRIQQVVRGDSAAYFCASTLQESNTEAFFGQGTRLTVV.

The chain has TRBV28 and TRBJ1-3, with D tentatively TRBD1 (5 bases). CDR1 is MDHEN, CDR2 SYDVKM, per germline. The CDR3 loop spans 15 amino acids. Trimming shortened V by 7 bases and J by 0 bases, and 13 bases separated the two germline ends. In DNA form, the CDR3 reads TGTGCCAGCAACACTGGGGGGAGCTCTGGAAACACCATATATTTT. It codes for CASNTGGSSGNTIYF.

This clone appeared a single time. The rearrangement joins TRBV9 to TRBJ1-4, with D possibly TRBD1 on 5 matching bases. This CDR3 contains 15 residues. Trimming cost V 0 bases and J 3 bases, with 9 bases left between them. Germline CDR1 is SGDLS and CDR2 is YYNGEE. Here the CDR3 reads CASSVATGPNEKLFF. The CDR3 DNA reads TGTGCCAGCAGCGTAGCTACGGGGCCTAATGAAAAACTGTTTTTT. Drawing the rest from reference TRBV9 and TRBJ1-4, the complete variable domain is DSGVTQTPKHLITATGQRVTLRCSPRSGDLSVYWYQQSLDQGLQFLIQYYNGEERAKGNILERFSAQQFPDLHSELNLSSLELGDSALYFCASSVATGPNEKLFFGSGTQLSVL.

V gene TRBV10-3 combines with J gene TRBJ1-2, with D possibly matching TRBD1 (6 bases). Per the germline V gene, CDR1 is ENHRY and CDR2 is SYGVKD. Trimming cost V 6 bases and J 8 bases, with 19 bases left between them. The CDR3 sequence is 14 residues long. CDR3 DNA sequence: TGTGCCATCAGGGCGGACAGCTCTAGGTTCGGCTACACCTTC. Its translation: CAIRADSSRFGYTF.

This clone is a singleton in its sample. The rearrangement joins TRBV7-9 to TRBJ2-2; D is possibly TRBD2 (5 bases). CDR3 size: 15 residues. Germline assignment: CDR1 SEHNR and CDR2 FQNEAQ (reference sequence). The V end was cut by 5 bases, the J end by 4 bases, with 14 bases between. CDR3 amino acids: CASSPGIGGTGELFF. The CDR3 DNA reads TGTGCCAGCAGCCCCGGGATTGGCGGCACCGGGGAGCTGTTTTTT.

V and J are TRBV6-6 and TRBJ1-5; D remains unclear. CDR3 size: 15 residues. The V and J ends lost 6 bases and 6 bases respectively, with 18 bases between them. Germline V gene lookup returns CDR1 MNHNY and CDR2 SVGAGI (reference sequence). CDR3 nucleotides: TGTGCCAGCAGAACATCGGACGGCCCGGGTCAGCCCCAGCATTTT. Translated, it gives CASRTSDGPGQPQHF.

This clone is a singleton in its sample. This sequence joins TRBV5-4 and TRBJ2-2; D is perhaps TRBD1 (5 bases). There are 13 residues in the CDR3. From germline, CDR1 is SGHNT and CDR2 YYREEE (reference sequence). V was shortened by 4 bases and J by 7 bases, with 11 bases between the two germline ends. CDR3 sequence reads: CASSPPQGGELFF. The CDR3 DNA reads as TGTGCCAGCAGCCCCCCTCAGGGCGGGGAGCTGTTTTTT.

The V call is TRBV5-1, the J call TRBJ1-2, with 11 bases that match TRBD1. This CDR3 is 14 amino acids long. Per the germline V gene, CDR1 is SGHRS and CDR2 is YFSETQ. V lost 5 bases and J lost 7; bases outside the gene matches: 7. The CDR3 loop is CASSTGQGASGYTF. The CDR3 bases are TGCGCCAGCAGTACCGGACAGGGGGCTAGTGGCTACACCTTC. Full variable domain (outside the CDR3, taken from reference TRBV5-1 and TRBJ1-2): KAGVTQTPRYLIKTRGQQVTLSCSPISGHRSVSWYQQTPGQGLQFLFEYFSETQRNKGNFPGRFSGRQFSNSRSEMNVSTLELGDSALYLCASSTGQGASGYTFGSGTRLTVV.

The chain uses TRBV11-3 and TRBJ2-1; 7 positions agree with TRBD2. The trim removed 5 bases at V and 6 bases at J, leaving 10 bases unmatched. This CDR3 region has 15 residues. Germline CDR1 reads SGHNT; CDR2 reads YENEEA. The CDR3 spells CASSPQGREGNEQFF. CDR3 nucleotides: TGTGCCAGCAGCCCCCAGGGCAGGGAGGGCAATGAGCAGTTCTTC.

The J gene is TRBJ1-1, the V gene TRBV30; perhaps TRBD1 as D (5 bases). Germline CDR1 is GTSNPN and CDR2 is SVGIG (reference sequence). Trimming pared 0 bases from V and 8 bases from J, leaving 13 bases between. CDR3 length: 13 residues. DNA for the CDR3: TGTGCCTGGAGTGTAACCCCTTGGGGGGAAGCTTTCTTT. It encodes CAWSVTPWGEAFF.

CDR3 sequence (DNA): TGTGCCAGTAGTCGGAGGACAGGGGCCTTTGGAAACACCATATATTTT. This translates into CASSRRTGAFGNTIYF. V is TRBV19 and J is TRBJ1-3, with TRBD1 matching over 9 bases. The CDR3 is 16 amino acids. Germline-derived CDR1 and CDR2 are LNHDA and SQIVND (reference sequence). Germline trimming cut 5 bases from V and 3 bases from J; bases unmatched to any gene: 8.

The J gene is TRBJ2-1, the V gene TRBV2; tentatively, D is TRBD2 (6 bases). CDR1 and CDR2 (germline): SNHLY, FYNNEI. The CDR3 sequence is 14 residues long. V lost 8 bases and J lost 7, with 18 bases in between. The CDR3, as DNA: TGTGCCAGCGGTAACGGGAGATCTAGAAATGAGCAGTTCTTC. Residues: CASGNGRSRNEQFF.

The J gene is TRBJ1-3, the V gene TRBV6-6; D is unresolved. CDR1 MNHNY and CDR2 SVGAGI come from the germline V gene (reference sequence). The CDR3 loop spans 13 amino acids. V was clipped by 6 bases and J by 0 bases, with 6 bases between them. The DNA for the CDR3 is TGTGCCAGCAGCATGAGCTCTGGAAACACCATATATTTT. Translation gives CASSMSSGNTIYF.

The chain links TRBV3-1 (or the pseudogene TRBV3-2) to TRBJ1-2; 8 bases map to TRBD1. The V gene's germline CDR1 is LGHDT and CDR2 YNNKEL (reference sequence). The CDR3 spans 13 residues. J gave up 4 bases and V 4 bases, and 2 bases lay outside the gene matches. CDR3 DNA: TGTGCCAGCAGCCTCGGGACAGGCTATGGCTACACCTTC. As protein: CASSLGTGYGYTF.

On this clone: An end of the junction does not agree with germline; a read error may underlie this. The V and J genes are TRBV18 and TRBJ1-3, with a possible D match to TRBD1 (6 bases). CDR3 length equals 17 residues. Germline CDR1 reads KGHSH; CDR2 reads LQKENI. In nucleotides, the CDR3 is TGTGCCAGCTCACCCGGGATGGACAGATCTTCTGGAAACAACATATATTTT. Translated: CASSPGMDRSSGNNIYF.

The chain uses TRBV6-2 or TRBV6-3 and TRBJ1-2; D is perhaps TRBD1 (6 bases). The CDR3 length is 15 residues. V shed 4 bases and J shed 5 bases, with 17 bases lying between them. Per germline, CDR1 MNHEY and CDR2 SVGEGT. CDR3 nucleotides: TGTGCCAGCAGTTCCGGGACAAGGATATGGTATGGCTACACCTTC. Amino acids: CASSSGTRIWYGYTF.

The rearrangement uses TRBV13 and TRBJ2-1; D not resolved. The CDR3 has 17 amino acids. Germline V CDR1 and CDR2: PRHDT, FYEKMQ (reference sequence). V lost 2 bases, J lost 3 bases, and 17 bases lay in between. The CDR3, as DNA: TGTGCCAGCAGCTTAAGAAGGGTCCCTATAAACTACAATGAGCAGTTCTTC. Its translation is CASSLRRVPINYNEQFF.

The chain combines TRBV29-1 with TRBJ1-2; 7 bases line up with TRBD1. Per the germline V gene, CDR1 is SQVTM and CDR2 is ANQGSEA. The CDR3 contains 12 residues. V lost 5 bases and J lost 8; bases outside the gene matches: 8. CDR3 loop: CSVQGQEGGYTF. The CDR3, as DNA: TGCAGCGTTCAAGGACAGGAAGGAGGCTACACCTTC.

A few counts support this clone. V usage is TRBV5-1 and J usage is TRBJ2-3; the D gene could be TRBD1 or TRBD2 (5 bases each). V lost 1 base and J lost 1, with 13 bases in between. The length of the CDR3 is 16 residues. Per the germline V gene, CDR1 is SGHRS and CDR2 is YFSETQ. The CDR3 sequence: CASSLLGTGGTDTQYF. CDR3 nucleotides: TGCGCCAGCAGCTTGTTGGGGACGGGCGGCACAGATACGCAGTATTTT.

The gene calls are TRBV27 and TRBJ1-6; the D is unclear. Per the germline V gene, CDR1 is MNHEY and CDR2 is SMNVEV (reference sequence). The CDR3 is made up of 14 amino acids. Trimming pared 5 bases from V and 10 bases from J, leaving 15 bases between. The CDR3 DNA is TGTGCCAGCAGTCCCGGTCCGGCCTCATCACCCCTCCACTTT. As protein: CASSPGPASSPLHF.

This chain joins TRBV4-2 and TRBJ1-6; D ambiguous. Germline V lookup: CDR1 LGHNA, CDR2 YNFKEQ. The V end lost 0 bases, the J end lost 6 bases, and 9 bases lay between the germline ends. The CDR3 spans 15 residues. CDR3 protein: CASSQETGSNSPLHF. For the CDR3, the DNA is TGTGCCAGCAGCCAAGAAACGGGAAGTAATTCACCCCTCCACTTT.

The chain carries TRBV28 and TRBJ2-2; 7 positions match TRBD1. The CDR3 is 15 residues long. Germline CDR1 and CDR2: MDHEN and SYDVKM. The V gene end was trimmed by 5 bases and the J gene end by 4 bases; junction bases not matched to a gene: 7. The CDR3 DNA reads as TGTGCCAGCAGTGAGACAGGGCGGCGCACCGGGGAGCTGTTTTTT. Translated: CASSETGRRTGELFF.

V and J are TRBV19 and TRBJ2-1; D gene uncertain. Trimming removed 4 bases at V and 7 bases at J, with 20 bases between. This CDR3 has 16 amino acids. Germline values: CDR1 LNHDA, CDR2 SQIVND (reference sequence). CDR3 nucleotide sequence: TGTGCCAGTAGTACGACCCGGCTAGTTAGGCAAAATGAGCAGTTCTTC. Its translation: CASSTTRLVRQNEQFF.

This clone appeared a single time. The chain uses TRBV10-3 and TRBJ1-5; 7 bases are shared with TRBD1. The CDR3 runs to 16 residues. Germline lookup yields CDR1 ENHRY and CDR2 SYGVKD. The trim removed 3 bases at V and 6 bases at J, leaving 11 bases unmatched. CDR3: CAISESNSRGPQPQHF. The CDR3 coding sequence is TGTGCCATCAGTGAAAGCAATAGTAGGGGGCCTCAGCCCCAGCATTTT.

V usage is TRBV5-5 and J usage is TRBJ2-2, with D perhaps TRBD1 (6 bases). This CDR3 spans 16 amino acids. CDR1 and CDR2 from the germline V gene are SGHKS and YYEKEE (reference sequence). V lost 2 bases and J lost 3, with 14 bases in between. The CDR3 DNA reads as TGTGCCAGCAGCTTAGCGACAGGAGGTTACACCGGGGAGCTGTTTTTT. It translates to CASSLATGGYTGELFF.

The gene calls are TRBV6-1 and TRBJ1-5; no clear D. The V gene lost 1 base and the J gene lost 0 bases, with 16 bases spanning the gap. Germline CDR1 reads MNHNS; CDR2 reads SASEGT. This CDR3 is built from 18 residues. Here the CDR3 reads CASSEGRHLSYSNQPQHF. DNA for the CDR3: TGTGCCAGCAGTGAAGGGCGGCACTTGTCGTATAGCAATCAGCCCCAGCATTTT.

Here the CDR3 DNA reads TGTGCCAGCATCCAAACCCTACAGAGAGCCCATAGCAATCAGCCCCAGCATTTT. This sequence encodes CASIQTLQRAHSNQPQHF. V gene TRBV21-1 combines with J gene TRBJ1-5; the listed D gene, TRBD1, was not tested against the DNA. TRBV21-1 is shown as a pseudogene. The CDR3 contains 18 residues.

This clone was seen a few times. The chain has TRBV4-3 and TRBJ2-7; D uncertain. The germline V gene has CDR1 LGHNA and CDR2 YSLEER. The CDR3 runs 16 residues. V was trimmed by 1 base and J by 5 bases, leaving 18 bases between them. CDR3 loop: CASSQGLTPPWNEQYF. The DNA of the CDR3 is TGCGCCAGCAGCCAAGGGTTAACTCCTCCTTGGAACGAGCAGTACTTC.

The chain's CDR3 is CASSKVRGAENSGNTIYF. Here the CDR3 DNA reads TGTGCCAGCAGCAAGGTCAGGGGGGCAGAGAACTCTGGAAACACCATATATTTT. This chain uses TRBV21-1 with TRBJ1-3; the table assigns TRBD1, which was not confirmed against the DNA. TRBV21-1 is a pseudogene. The CDR3 spans 18 residues.

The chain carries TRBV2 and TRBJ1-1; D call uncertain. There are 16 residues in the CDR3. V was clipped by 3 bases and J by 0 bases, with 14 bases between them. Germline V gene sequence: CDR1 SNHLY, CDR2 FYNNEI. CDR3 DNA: TGTGCCAGCAGTGACGGAGGGATTAAAATGAACACTGAAGCTTTCTTT. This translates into CASSDGGIKMNTEAFF.

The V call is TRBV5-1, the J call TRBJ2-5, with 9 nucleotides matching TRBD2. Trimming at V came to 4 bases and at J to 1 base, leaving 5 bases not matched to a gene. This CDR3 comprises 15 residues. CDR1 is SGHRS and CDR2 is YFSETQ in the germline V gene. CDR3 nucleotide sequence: TGCGCCAGCAGCCGTGGGACTAGCTTCCAAGAGACCCAGTACTTC. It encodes CASSRGTSFQETQYF.